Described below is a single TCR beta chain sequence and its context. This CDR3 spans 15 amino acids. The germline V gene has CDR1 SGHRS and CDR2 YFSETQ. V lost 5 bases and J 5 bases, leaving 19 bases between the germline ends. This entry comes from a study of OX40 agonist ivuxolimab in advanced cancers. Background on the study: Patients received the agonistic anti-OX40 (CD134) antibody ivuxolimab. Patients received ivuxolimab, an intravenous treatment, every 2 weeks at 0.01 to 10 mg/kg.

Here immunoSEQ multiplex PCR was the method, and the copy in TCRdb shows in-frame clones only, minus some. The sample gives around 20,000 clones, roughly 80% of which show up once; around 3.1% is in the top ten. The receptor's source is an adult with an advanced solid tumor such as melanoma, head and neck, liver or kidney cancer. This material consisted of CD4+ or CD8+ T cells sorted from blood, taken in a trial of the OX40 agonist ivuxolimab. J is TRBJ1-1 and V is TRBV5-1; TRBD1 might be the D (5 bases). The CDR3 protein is CASSFTAQRGTEAFF. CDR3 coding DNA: TGCGCCAGCAGTTTTACGGCGCAGAGGGGAACTGAAGCTTTCTTT.